This T cell receptor beta chain originates from a study of response to subunit inactivated influenza vaccine (dated by TCRdb to 2016 to 2019). In the study overall: Deep quantitative T cell receptor repertoire profiling was used in the study to track responses to a trivalent subunit inactivated influenza vaccine.

To prepare the library, RT-PCR was applied. For sequencing, an Illumina HiSeq 2500 was employed. In-frame beta chains were kept once TCRdb had trimmed the public reads at Q25 with fastp and called clones with MiXCR. Rows are unified per CDR3 protein, each entry keeping the most common DNA and genes. Within this sample are around 200,000 distinct CDR3 sequences, with roughly 8.7% of them counted one time only. The ten largest clonotypes hold about 11% of the sample. The CDR3 starts with the cysteine, ends with the phenylalanine, and has 12 residues. Here the CDR3 DNA is all that survives: 36 bases in frame from base 1. V drops 7 bases and J drops 4 bases, leaving 10 bases in between. A word on this clonotype: This receptor's antigen is unknown. Per-nucleotide qualities are absent, and no much larger clonotype sits a single base away.

The investigation overall reported the following: It was suggested by the authors that each seasonal influenza vaccination may recruit only a limited number of new T cells.

The TCR was taken from a man aged 45 to 65 who received an inactivated influenza vaccine. Donor details come from another sample of the same person, matched by shared clones. The sequence joins TRBV12-3 or TRBV12-4 to TRBJ1-2; the D region possibly corresponds to TRBD1 (5 bases align). The sample was non-naive T cells sorted from PBMCs, taken on the day of vaccination. Read against the paper, the sample's cell subset or site label means: memory T cell fraction. The bases are TGTGCCAGCAACCCTGGGGGCTATGGCTACACCTTC. Its protein reads: CASNPGGYGYTF.